A single sample is the source of the 25 T cell receptor beta chains below, sequenced in a study of PD-1 blockade in classical Hodgkin lymphoma. Profiling relied on immunoSEQ multiplex PCR, and the TCRdb table lists in-frame clones only, not all of them. This sample yields around 29,000 clones, of which roughly 80% are seen a single time; about 0.64% belongs to the top ten. The time point: cycle 4 day 1 (C4D1), after less than 7 weeks of nivolumab. Following autologous stem cell transplantation, relapse occurred in every patient, and exposure to brentuximab vedotin varied. Magnetic negative selection served to purify CD4+ T cells out of PBMCs that had been thawed. Sequencing used CD4+ T cells from blood, obtained before the fourth cycle of nivolumab. Receptors were obtained from a human donor with classical Hodgkin lymphoma.

The rearrangement uses TRBV19 and TRBJ2-2; D might be TRBD1 (6 bases). The germline V gene encodes CDR1 LNHDA and CDR2 SQIVND (reference sequence). This CDR3 has 15 amino acids. V was shortened by 7 bases and J by 3 bases, with 15 bases between the two germline ends. CDR3 amino acids: CASTPQGVDTGELFF. The CDR3 region has the DNA TGTGCCAGTACCCCACAGGGTGTGGACACCGGGGAGCTGTTTTTT.

The chain is built from TRBV5-1 and TRBJ2-3; D ambiguous. Germline V CDR1 and CDR2: SGHRS, YFSETQ. Trimming took off 0 bases at V and 1 base at J, with 12 bases between the two ends. The CDR3 extends over 16 amino acids. CDR3 nucleotide sequence: TGCGCCAGCAGCTTGGGGGATAGGGCAGGCACAGATACGCAGTATTTT. Amino acid sequence: CASSLGDRAGTDTQYF.

The rearrangement links TRBV28 to TRBJ1-1; no firm D call. The CDR3 runs 13 residues. V was cut by 8 bases and J by 13 bases, with 23 bases left in between. Per germline, CDR1 MDHEN and CDR2 SYDVKM. CDR3 nucleotide sequence: TGTGCCAGCCATCGGGGAGCAGGCCTGTACGGTTTCTTT. It yields the protein CASHRGAGLYGFF. The variable domain in full, completed from reference TRBV28 and TRBJ1-1, reads DVKVTQSSRYLVKRTGEKVFLECVQDMDHENMFWYRQDPGLGLRLIYFSYDVKMKEKGDIPEGYSVSREKKERFSLILESASTNQTSMYLCASHRGAGLYGFFGQGTRLTVV.

V usage is TRBV2 and J usage is TRBJ2-3, with D possibly TRBD1 on 7 matching bases. Germline CDR1 is SNHLY and CDR2 is FYNNEI. Deletions cut 3 bases from V and 10 bases from J, with 20 bases between. CDR3 length: 15 amino acids. The CDR3 is CASSDRSGGPLSQYF. The CDR3 nucleotides are TGTGCCAGCAGTGATCGTTCAGGGGGGCCCTTGTCGCAGTATTTT.

The chain joins TRBV6-1 to TRBJ2-7, with TRBD2 matching over 9 bases. This CDR3 region has 14 residues. Germline CDR1 and CDR2: MNHNS and SASEGT. V shed 6 bases and J 2 bases; nucleotides not matched to a gene: 5. CDR3 nucleotides: TGTGCCAGCAGAGACGGCGGGGGGGCCTACGAGCAGTACTTC. It translates to CASRDGGGAYEQYF.

In the case of this clone: Compared with germline, one end of the junction differs, possibly owing to a read error. The chain joins TRBV7-3 to TRBJ1-1; D unclear. CDR1 is SGHTA and CDR2 is FQGTGA in the germline V gene. The CDR3 spans 13 residues. DNA of the CDR3: TGTGCCAGCGGCTTTGGGAGGGACACTGAAGCTTTCTTT. Residues: CASGFGRDTEAFF.

This chain links TRBV7-9 with TRBJ1-1; no definite D call. Germline lookup yields CDR1 SEHNR and CDR2 FQNEAQ (reference sequence). V shed 1 base and J shed 0 bases, with 12 bases lying between them. There are 16 residues in the CDR3. The CDR3 is CASSLDGPEVNTEAFF. CDR3 nucleotides: TGTGCCAGCAGCTTAGATGGCCCCGAAGTGAACACTGAAGCTTTCTTT.

This chain links TRBV7-8 with TRBJ2-5; TRBD1 agrees at 9 bases. Looked up from germline, CDR1 is SGHVS and CDR2 is FQNEAQ. The V segment lost 2 bases and the J segment 5 bases; nucleotides outside the gene matches: 12. This CDR3 region has 17 residues. This chain's CDR3 is CASSLIQQGARRETQYF. The CDR3 DNA reads as TGTGCCAGCAGCTTAATTCAACAGGGGGCTAGAAGGGAGACCCAGTACTTC.

The J gene is TRBJ2-3, the V gene TRBV7-9, with TRBD1 identical over 9 bases. The germline V gene encodes CDR1 SEHNR and CDR2 FQNEAQ (reference sequence). V gave up 6 bases and J gave up 0 bases; unmatched junction bases: 7. The CDR3 contains 16 residues. CDR3 DNA sequence: TGTGCCAGCAGACCCTCCGGGACAGGGAGCACAGATACGCAGTATTTT. Amino acids: CASRPSGTGSTDTQYF.

The V and J genes are TRBV5-4 and TRBJ2-1, with 7 bases fitting TRBD2. This CDR3 region has 15 residues. V was clipped by 2 bases and J by 0 bases; unmatched bases: 2. Germline V gene data show CDR1 as SGHNT and CDR2 as YYREEE (reference sequence). The chain's CDR3 is CASSLLASSYNEQFF. CDR3 bases: TGTGCCAGCAGCTTACTAGCGAGCTCCTACAATGAGCAGTTCTTC.

The chain recombines TRBV30 with TRBJ2-3; D unresolved. Germline loops: CDR1 GTSNPN, CDR2 SVGIG (reference sequence). The CDR3 runs to 13 residues. V lost 5 bases to trimming and J lost 1 base, with 10 bases between them. The CDR3 spells CAWRRWGTDTQYF. As DNA, the CDR3 is TGTGCCTGGCGACGATGGGGCACAGATACGCAGTATTTT. Looking up the rest from reference TRBV30 and TRBJ2-3 gives the full variable domain: SQTIHQWPATLVQPVGSPLSLECTVEGTSNPNLYWYRQAAGRGLQLLFYSVGIGQISSEVPQNLSASRPQDRQFILSSKKLLLSDSGFYLCAWRRWGTDTQYFGPGTRLTVL.

V and J are TRBV5-1 and TRBJ2-7; tentative D call: TRBD2 (5 bases). V was trimmed by 4 bases and J by 6 bases, leaving 8 bases between them. Germline lookup yields CDR1 SGHRS and CDR2 YFSETQ. The CDR3 sequence is 11 residues long. CDR3 residues: CASSQRGEQYF. The DNA for the CDR3 is TGCGCCAGCAGCCAACGGGGCGAGCAGTACTTC.

The rearrangement uses TRBV19 and TRBJ1-3; D may be TRBD1 (5 bases). The length of the CDR3 is 13 residues. Per germline, CDR1 LNHDA and CDR2 SQIVND (reference sequence). Trimming took off 9 bases at V and 2 bases at J, with 11 bases between the two ends. In nucleotides, the CDR3 is TGTGCCAGCACAACAGGTCCTGGAAACACCATATATTTT. Encoded protein: CASTTGPGNTIYF.

This sequence joins TRBV5-1 and TRBJ2-7, with 13 bases matching TRBD2. V lost 2 bases, J lost 3 bases, and 17 bases stayed unmatched. Germline CDR1 SGHRS, CDR2 YFSETQ. This CDR3 is built from 20 residues. In DNA form, the CDR3 reads TGCGCCAGCAGCTTACGGACTAGCGGGGGCCCCACCCCCCTTCACTACGAGCAGTACTTC. Protein product: CASSLRTSGGPTPLHYEQYF.

This chain joins TRBV6-5 and TRBJ1-1; TRBD1 matches at 11 bases. The CDR3 runs to 15 residues. Germline trimming cut 4 bases from V and 4 bases from J; bases unmatched to any gene: 5. Germline loops: CDR1 MNHEY, CDR2 SVGAGI. The CDR3 is CASSSAGTGGTEAFF. The CDR3 DNA is TGTGCCAGCAGTTCCGCCGGGACAGGGGGCACTGAAGCTTTCTTT.

The V gene is TRBV5-1, the J gene TRBJ2-3, with D perhaps being TRBD1 or TRBD2 (5 bases each). The V and J ends lost 2 bases and 0 bases respectively, with 7 bases between them. Germline CDR1 is SGHRS and CDR2 is YFSETQ. This CDR3 has 14 amino acids. DNA of the CDR3: TGCGCCAGCAGCTTAGAGGGGAGCACAGATACGCAGTATTTT. Its translation: CASSLEGSTDTQYF.

Only a few counts were recorded for this clone. The chain employs TRBV10-3 and TRBJ2-7, with TRBD1 matching over 10 bases. This CDR3 spans 14 amino acids. The V gene end was trimmed by 6 bases and the J gene end by 7 bases; junction bases not matched to a gene: 9. Germline V CDR1 and CDR2: ENHRY, SYGVKD. The CDR3 region is CAIRRTGGWGEQYF. The CDR3 DNA follows: TGTGCCATCAGGCGGACAGGGGGATGGGGGGAGCAGTACTTC.

The V and J genes are TRBV27 and TRBJ1-1; weak D call: TRBD1 (5 bases). V gave up 4 bases and J gave up 4 bases, with 10 bases separating them. The CDR3 is made up of 13 amino acids. Germline loops: CDR1 MNHEY, CDR2 SMNVEV (reference sequence). In DNA, the CDR3 is TGTGCCAGCAGTTGGACACGGGGCACTGAAGCTTTCTTT. This sequence encodes CASSWTRGTEAFF.

This sequence joins TRBV19 and TRBJ1-2; D unclear. Germline V gene lookup returns CDR1 LNHDA and CDR2 SQIVND (reference sequence). The CDR3 has 10 residues. Deletions cut 7 bases from V and 4 bases from J, with 4 bases between. This CDR3 is CASTLYGYTF. In nucleotides, the CDR3 is TGTGCCAGTACGCTCTATGGCTACACCTTC.

This clone was recorded once. V is TRBV2 and J is TRBJ1-2; no definite D call. Germline V lookup: CDR1 SNHLY, CDR2 FYNNEI. V lost 3 bases and J 8 bases, leaving 13 bases between the germline ends. The CDR3 extends over 13 amino acids. The CDR3 region is CASSDNQEFGYTF. The DNA of the CDR3 is TGTGCCAGCAGTGATAACCAGGAATTCGGCTACACCTTC. Supplemented by reference TRBV2 and TRBJ1-2, the full variable domain reads EPEVTQTPSHQVTQMGQEVILRCVPISNHLYFYWYRQILGQKVEFLVSFYNNEISEKSEIFDDQFSVERPDGSNFTLKIRSTKLEDSAMYFCASSDNQEFGYTFGSGTRLTVV.

This clone was recorded a few times. J is TRBJ1-3 and V is TRBV2; D gene unclear. V was cut by 8 bases and J by 1 base, with 9 bases left in between. In germline, CDR1 is SNHLY, CDR2 FYNNEI. The CDR3 runs 13 residues. The CDR3 spells CASLQASGNTIYF. CDR3 nucleotides: TGTGCCAGCCTTCAGGCTTCTGGAAACACCATATATTTT. The variable domain in full, completed from reference TRBV2 and TRBJ1-3, reads EPEVTQTPSHQVTQMGQEVILRCVPISNHLYFYWYRQILGQKVEFLVSFYNNEISEKSEIFDDQFSVERPDGSNFTLKIRSTKLEDSAMYFCASLQASGNTIYFGEGSWLTVV.

This clone appeared once. The V call is TRBV5-1, the J call TRBJ1-1; D gene uncertain. The CDR3 is 12 residues long. Germline lookup yields CDR1 SGHRS and CDR2 YFSETQ. Trimming took 7 bases from V and 4 from J, leaving 11 bases between them. The CDR3: CASGVGITEAFF. The DNA for the CDR3 is TGCGCCAGCGGGGTCGGCATCACTGAAGCTTTCTTT.

This clone was recorded once. The chain combines TRBV30 with TRBJ1-5; 11 bases are shared with TRBD1. Losses at the gene ends were 1 base for V and 5 bases for J; bases not matched to a gene: 7. The germline CDR1 and CDR2 sequences are GTSNPN and SVGIG (reference sequence). The CDR3 runs 16 residues. This CDR3 reads CAWSEKRTGGYQPQHF. The DNA of the CDR3 is TGTGCCTGGAGTGAAAAACGGACAGGGGGCTATCAGCCCCAGCATTTT.

As to this clone: At one end, the junction sequence differs from germline, possibly due to a read error. The CDR3 DNA follows: TGTGCCAGCAGTTTAGGGGGACTAGCGCTAGGCAATGAGCAGTTCTTC. Translating it yields CASSLGGLALGNEQFF. The gene calls are TRBV7-8 and TRBJ2-1; the match to TRBD2 covers 10 bases. Germline lookup yields CDR1 SGHVS and CDR2 FQNEAQ. CDR3 length equals 16 residues.

The chain has TRBV5-1 and TRBJ2-5; D gene unclear. The CDR3 is 14 residues long. The germline CDR1 and CDR2 sequences are SGHRS and YFSETQ. Trimming left V 2 bases short and J 5 bases short, with 13 bases between. CDR3 residues: CASSLQGYGETQYF. The CDR3 DNA reads as TGCGCCAGCAGCTTACAAGGGTACGGGGAGACCCAGTACTTC.